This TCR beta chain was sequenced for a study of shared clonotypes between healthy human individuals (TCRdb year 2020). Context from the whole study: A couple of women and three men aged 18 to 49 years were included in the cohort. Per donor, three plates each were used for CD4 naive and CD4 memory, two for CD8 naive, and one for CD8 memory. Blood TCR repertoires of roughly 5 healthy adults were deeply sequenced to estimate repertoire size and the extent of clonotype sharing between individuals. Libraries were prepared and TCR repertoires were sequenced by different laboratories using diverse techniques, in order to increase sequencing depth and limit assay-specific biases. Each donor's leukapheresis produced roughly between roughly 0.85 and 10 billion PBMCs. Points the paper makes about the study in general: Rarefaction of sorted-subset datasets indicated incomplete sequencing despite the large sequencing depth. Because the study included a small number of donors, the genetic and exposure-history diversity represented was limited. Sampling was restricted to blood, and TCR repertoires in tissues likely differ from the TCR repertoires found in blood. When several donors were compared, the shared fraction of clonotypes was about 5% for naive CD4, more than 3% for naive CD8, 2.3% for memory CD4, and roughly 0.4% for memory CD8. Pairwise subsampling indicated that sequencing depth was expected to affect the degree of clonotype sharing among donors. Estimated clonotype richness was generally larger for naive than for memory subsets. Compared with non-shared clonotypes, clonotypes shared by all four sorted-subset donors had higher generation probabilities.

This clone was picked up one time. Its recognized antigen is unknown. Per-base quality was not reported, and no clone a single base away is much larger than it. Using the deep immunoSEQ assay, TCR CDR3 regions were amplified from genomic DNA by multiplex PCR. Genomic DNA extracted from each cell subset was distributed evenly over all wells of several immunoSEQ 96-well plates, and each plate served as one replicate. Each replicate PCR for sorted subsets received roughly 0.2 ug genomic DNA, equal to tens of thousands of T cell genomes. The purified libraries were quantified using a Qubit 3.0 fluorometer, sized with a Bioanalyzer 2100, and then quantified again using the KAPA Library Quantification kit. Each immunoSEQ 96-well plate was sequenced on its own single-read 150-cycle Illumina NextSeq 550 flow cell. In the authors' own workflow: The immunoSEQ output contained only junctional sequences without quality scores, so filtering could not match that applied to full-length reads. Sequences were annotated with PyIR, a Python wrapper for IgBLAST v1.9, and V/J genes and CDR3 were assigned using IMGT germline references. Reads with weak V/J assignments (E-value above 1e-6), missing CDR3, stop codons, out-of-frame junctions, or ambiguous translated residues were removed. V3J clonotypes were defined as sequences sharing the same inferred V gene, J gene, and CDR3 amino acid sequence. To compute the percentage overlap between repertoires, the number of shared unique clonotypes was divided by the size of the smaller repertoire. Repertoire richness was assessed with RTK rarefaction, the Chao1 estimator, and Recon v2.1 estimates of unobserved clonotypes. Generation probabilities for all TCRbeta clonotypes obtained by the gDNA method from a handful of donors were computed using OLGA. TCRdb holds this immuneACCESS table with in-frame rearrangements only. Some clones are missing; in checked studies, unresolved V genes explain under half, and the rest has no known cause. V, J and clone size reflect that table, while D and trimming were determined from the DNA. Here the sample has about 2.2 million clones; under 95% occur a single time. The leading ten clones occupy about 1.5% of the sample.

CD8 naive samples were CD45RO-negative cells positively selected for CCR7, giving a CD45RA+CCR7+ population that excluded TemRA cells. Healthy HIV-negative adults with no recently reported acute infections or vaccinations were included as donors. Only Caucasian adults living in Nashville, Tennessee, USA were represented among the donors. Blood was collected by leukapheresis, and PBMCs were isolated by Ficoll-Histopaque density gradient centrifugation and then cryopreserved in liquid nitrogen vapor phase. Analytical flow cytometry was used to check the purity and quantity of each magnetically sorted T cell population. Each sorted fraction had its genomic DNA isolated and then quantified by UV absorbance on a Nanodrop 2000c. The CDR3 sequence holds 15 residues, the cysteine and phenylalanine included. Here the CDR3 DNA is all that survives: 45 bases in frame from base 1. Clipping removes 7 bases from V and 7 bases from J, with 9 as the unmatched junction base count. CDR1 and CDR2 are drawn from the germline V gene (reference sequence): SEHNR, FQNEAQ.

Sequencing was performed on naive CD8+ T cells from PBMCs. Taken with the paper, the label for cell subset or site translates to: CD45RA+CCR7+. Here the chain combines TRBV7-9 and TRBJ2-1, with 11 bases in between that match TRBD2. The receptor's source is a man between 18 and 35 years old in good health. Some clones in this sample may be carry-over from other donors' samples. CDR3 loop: CASNPTSGSSNEQFF. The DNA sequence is TGTGCCAGCAACCCAACTAGCGGGAGCTCTAATGAGCAGTTCTTC.